These 13 T cell receptor beta chains were sequenced from one sample in a study of shared clonotypes between healthy human individuals. Repertoires were generated with immunoSEQ multiplex PCR, while TCRdb's copy carries only in-frame clones and drops some. The sample shows about 960,000 clones, over 75% of them seen only once. Sequenced sample: memory CD4+ T cells sorted from blood. Subset specified: CD45RA-negative fraction. All receptors come from a man aged 18 to 29 in good health.

The rearrangement links TRBV11-2 to TRBJ1-1, with D possibly matching TRBD1 (6 bases). Germline CDR1 is SGHAT and CDR2 is FQNNGV. This CDR3 has 12 amino acids. V was shortened by 5 bases and J by 10 bases, with 14 bases between the two germline ends. The chain's CDR3 is CASSPPRGGAFF. For the CDR3, the DNA is TGTGCCAGCAGCCCCCCTAGAGGGGGAGCTTTCTTT.

This chain joins TRBV5-3 and TRBJ2-5, with 9 bases that match TRBD1. TRBV5-3 is an ORF, and what it does is uncertain. This CDR3 is 14 amino acids long. V lost 10 bases and J lost 5; bases outside the gene matches: 12. As DNA, the CDR3 is TGTGCCCACCTAGGAGGACAGGGGAACGAGACCCAGTACTTC. Translation: CAHLGGQGNETQYF.

This clone has a handful of counts. The J gene is TRBJ1-2, the V gene TRBV28, with D possibly matching TRBD1 (5 bases). Germline CDR1 is MDHEN and CDR2 is SYDVKM. This CDR3 has 14 amino acids. V shed 7 bases and J shed 6 bases, with 18 bases lying between them. This chain's CDR3 is CASTLRQGRDGYTF. CDR3 coding DNA: TGTGCCAGCACCCTTCGGCAGGGTCGGGATGGCTACACCTTC.

CDR3 DNA sequence: TGTGCCAGCAGCCAAACAGGGTGGAATGAAAAACTGTTTTTT. This sequence encodes CASSQTGWNEKLFF. The chain has TRBV14 and TRBJ1-4, with D possibly TRBD1 on 6 matching bases. The CDR3 has 14 amino acids. Trimming cost V 2 bases and J 5 bases, with 9 bases left between them. The germline V gene encodes CDR1 SGHDN and CDR2 FVKESK.

The rearrangement joins TRBV9 to TRBJ1-2, with TRBD1 matching 9 bases. V was pared by 2 bases and J by 0 bases, with 2 bases of the junction left unmatched. The CDR3 extends over 15 amino acids. Germline loops: CDR1 SGDLS, CDR2 YYNGEE. This CDR3 reads CASSVRTGANYGYTF. In DNA form, the CDR3 reads TGTGCCAGCAGCGTCCGGACAGGGGCTAACTATGGCTACACCTTC.

In its sample, this clone was seen many times. The chain uses TRBV4-3 and TRBJ2-1, with a tentative D call TRBD2 (6 bases). The germline gives CDR1 LGHNA, CDR2 YSLEER. The CDR3 runs 15 residues. Trimming removed 0 bases at V and 8 bases at J, with 14 bases between. The CDR3, as DNA: TGCGCCAGCAGCCAAGATAGGGCGGGGATATATGAGCAGTTCTTC. Encoded protein: CASSQDRAGIYEQFF.

This chain connects TRBV28 to TRBJ1-2; 8 nucleotides agree with TRBD1. Trimming cost V 10 bases and J 0 bases; bases outside gene matches: 1. This CDR3 has 12 residues. Germline V gives CDR1 MDHEN, CDR2 SYDVKM. The CDR3 coding sequence is TGTGCCACGACAGGGGCTAACTATGGCTACACCTTC. Translation: CATTGANYGYTF.

The chain recombines TRBV7-2 with TRBJ1-1, with 10 bases that match TRBD1. Germline V gene data show CDR1 as SGHTA and CDR2 as FQGNSA. V was pared by 5 bases and J by 5 bases, with 8 bases of the junction left unmatched. The CDR3 covers 15 residues. The DNA of the CDR3 is TGTGCCAGCAGCCAGCGACAGGGGGCGGAGACTGAAGCTTTCTTT. As protein: CASSQRQGAETEAFF.

This clone has at least ten counts. The CDR3 nucleotides read TGTGCCAGCAGTGAAACGACCGTTAGCAATCAGCCCCAGCATTTT. It translates to CASSETTVSNQPQHF. V usage is TRBV6-1 and J usage is TRBJ1-5; the D is unclear. With 2 bases removed from V and 0 bases from J, the gap between germline ends came to 8 bases. Per the germline V gene, CDR1 is MNHNS and CDR2 is SASEGT. CDR3 length: 15 amino acids.

The chain joins TRBV29-1 to TRBJ1-2; D gene ambiguous. CDR1 and CDR2 (germline): SQVTM, ANQGSEA. V dropped 7 bases and J dropped 2 bases, with 8 bases sitting between them. The CDR3 is 11 amino acids. The CDR3 DNA follows: TGCAGCGCCGGGGAAAACTATGGCTACACCTTC. This encodes CSAGENYGYTF.

The chain joins TRBV10-3 to TRBJ1-3; a possible D gene is TRBD1 (5 bases). CDR3 size: 16 residues. CDR1 is ENHRY, CDR2 SYGVKD, per germline. Deletions cut 6 bases from V and 1 base from J, with 16 bases between. The CDR3 region is CAIRKRGPISGNTIYF. As DNA, the CDR3 is TGTGCCATCAGGAAGAGGGGCCCTATATCTGGAAACACCATATATTTT.

J is TRBJ2-7 and V is TRBV28; weak D call: TRBD1 (5 bases). Trimming took 2 bases from V and 2 from J, leaving 10 bases between them. Germline CDR1 is MDHEN and CDR2 is SYDVKM. The CDR3 totals 14 residues. This CDR3 is CASSLNRNTYEQYF. The DNA for the CDR3 is TGTGCCAGCAGTTTAAACAGGAATACCTACGAGCAGTACTTC.

This rearrangement joins TRBV5-1 to TRBJ2-3; a possible D gene is TRBD2 (5 bases). This CDR3 spans 14 amino acids. Per germline, CDR1 SGHRS and CDR2 YFSETQ. The germline V and J ends were trimmed by 2 bases and 6 bases, with 13 bases remaining between them. The CDR3 DNA follows: TGCGCCAGCAGCTTCTCGCGGGCTATGGATACGCAGTATTTT. It codes for CASSFSRAMDTQYF.